The clone carrying this T cell receptor beta chain was observed once. Antigen specificity is unknown. The data were obtained in a study of T cells in localized non-small cell lung cancer. Study-wide findings and caveats: There was an association of higher blood T cell density with longer overall survival.

The V and J ends lost 7 bases and 0 bases, in that order; junction bases with no gene match: 7. CDR1 and CDR2 from the germline V gene are MNHNS and SASEGT. This CDR3 comprises 15 residues. Measured with immunoSEQ multiplex PCR; TCRdb has only the in-frame clones, and not every one. The table lists 40,000 to 55,000 clones, 65% to 90% of them singletons. J is TRBJ2-3 and V is TRBV6-1, with 7 bases fitting TRBD2. The receptor's source is a man aged 35-69 years with stage III lung adenocarcinoma. The input for sequencing was peripheral blood mononuclear cells, taken before any cancer treatment. This chain's CDR3 is CASTPRDYSTDTQYF. The CDR3 DNA reads as TGTGCCAGCACCCCCCGGGACTACAGCACAGATACGCAGTATTTT.